Sequencing of this TCR beta chain was carried out in a study of CD8 T cells in Susac syndrome (dated by TCRdb to about 2019). Context from the whole study: Of the Susac syndrome patients who were sequenced, eight or nine were in clinical remission while about six had clinically active disease. At blood withdrawal, Susac syndrome patients were therapy-naive, treated with corticosteroids (with IVIg additionally given to some), or treated with IVIg alone. Repertoire sequencing was used to test whether CD8+ T cell activation and differentiation in Susac syndrome was antigen driven. The clonality of the CD8+ T cell repertoire was compared across some eleven healthy donors, some 14 Susac syndrome patients and roughly 15 multiple sclerosis patients. Results the study describes overall, beyond this receptor: Looking at Susac-specific public clones, the researchers identified 15 to 20 in the total CD8+ repertoire and a few in the CD8+ TEMRA repertoire. Clonal expansion was observed in Susac syndrome CD8+ repertoires, with the highest expansion in CD8+ TEMRA cells and greater expansion in clinically active than in remitting patients. The number of individuals in the TCR sequencing and HLA analysis was acknowledged as relatively small.

Based on the germline V gene (reference sequence), the CDR1 and CDR2 sequences are LGHDT and YNNKEL. V is shortened by 2 bases, J by 4 bases, and the region joining them spans 11 bases. From the cysteine up to the phenylalanine, the CDR3 has a length of 14 residues. Only the CDR3 region is kept as DNA, spanning 42 bases read in frame from base 1. Comment on this clonotype: The antigen it recognizes is unknown. No much larger clone is present one base from it, and per-base qualities are unavailable.

Peripheral blood CD8+ and CD4+ T cells from healthy donors, Susac syndrome patients and multiple sclerosis patients were profiled by high-throughput TCR beta sequencing. Recently defined diagnostic criteria for definite or probable disease were met by the Susac syndrome patients. Bulk CD8+ and CD4+ T cells were purified by magnetic negative isolation, while CD8+ TEMRA cells were enriched using FACS. Blood was collected in EDTA tubes and processed within 24 hours, with PBMCs isolated through density gradient centrifugation. PBMCs intended for TCR sequencing were cryopreserved in liquid nitrogen and were subsequently thawed in a 37 degrees C water bath. The sorted or isolated CD4+, CD8+ and CD8+ TEMRA cells reached a purity of at least 90%. RNA was extracted using the RNeasy kit, and roughly 0.5 to 1 microgram was reverse transcribed with random hexamers. The immunoSEQ multiplex PCR assay, which covers 54 Vbeta and 13 Jbeta segments, was used to amplify TCR beta CDR3 regions. Bias from PCR amplification was corrected by using a synthetic template baseline for primer optimization and for computational correction. The original methods were these. Only productive sequences were kept, with reads annotated to V, D and J genes according to IMGT and analyzed in immunoSEQ Analyzer. Clonality was computed as one minus Shannon entropy normalized by log2 of the number of productive unique sequences. Public and private clones were assessed among the 100 most prevalent clones of each patient and control. A clone was defined as Susac-specific if it was absent from the healthy and MS cohorts, from 950 to 1,300 published viral clones and from other ImmuneACCESS disease sequences. TCRdb trimmed public reads at Q25 via fastp, called clones via MiXCR and kept in-frame beta chains. Each record represents a unique CDR3 protein, reported with the most common genes and DNA among its rows. It is TCRdb's table, rather than the study itself, that gives the V and J calls and clone size. Within this sample are 85,000 to 130,000 distinct CDR3 sequences, with roughly 94% of them counted one time only. Of the sample, 0.4% to 0.5% falls within the top ten clones.

This receptor was obtained from a human donor with Susac syndrome. What was sequenced was CD8+ T cells from PBMCs. The chain employs TRBV3-1 and TRBJ1-1, with no confident D gene call. The CDR3 is CASSQRVVSTEAFF. The sequence in DNA is TGTGCCAGCAGCCAACGGGTGGTGTCCACTGAAGCTTTCTTT.